The subject of this entry is one T cell receptor beta chain. Per germline, CDR1 ENHRY and CDR2 SYGVKD. The CDR3 sequence is 14 residues long. Trimming removed 2 bases from V and 5 bases from J, with 10 bases in between. The data derive from a study of cytomegalovirus exposure and HLA in healthy donors. Primers included in the PCR were 60 Vbeta and 13 Jbeta primers. The protocol was immunoSEQ multiplex PCR, while the TCRdb copy is restricted to in-frame clones and leaves out a portion. The data hold some 200,000 clones, with approximately 81% observed a single time. The J gene is TRBJ1-5, the V gene TRBV10-3, with D possibly being TRBD1 (5 bases). This clonotype was sampled from a woman aged 50 to 60 in good health and CMV-seronegative. The sample comprised PBMCs. For the CDR3, the DNA is TGTGCCATCAGTGAGACGGCAGGGCATCAGCCCCAGCATTTT. It encodes CAISETAGHQPQHF.